Following are 22 T cell receptor beta chains from one sample sequenced in a study of breast tumors, draining lymph nodes, adjacent tissues. TCRdb re-called the multiplex PCR reads through MiXCR, storing one row per CDR3 protein. In the table there are approximately 300,000 distinct CDR3 sequences, about 33% of which are singletons. Breast cancer patients provided tissue from their axillary draining lymph nodes. The source material was axillary lymph node tissue. Receptors were obtained from a female donor with breast cancer. Some clones in this sample may be carry-over from other donors' samples.

This clonotype was found a few times. The chain couples TRBV28 to TRBJ2-3; either TRBD1 or TRBD2 may supply D (5 bases each). The V end was cut by 5 bases, the J end by 6 bases, with 18 bases between. Per the germline V gene, CDR1 is MDHEN and CDR2 is SYDVKM. The CDR3 has 15 amino acids. CDR3 sequence reads: CASSVPGTGADTQYF. The CDR3 DNA is TGTGCCAGCAGTGTCCCCGGGACGGGCGCGGATACGCAGTATTTT.

The CDR3 region is CSCRLGNSEAFF. DNA of the CDR3: TGCAGCTGCCGCCTGGGGAATTCTGAAGCTTTCTTT. This chain joins TRBV29-1 and TRBJ1-1, with D hard to call. Germline V gene sequence: CDR1 SQVTM, CDR2 ANQGSEA. CDR3 size: 12 residues. V was pared by 8 bases and J by 6 bases, with 16 bases between.

This clonotype occurred many times. The V and J genes are TRBV2 and TRBJ1-4; D is unclear. V lost 8 bases, J lost 6 bases, and 13 bases lay in between. The CDR3 is 13 amino acids. Germline CDR1 reads SNHLY; CDR2 reads FYNNEI. The CDR3 DNA reads as TGTGCCAGCCATAACCGGGAGGATGAAAAACTGTTTTTT. Translating gives CASHNREDEKLFF. Using reference TRBV2 and TRBJ1-4 for the parts outside the CDR3, the full variable domain is EPEVTQTPSHQVTQMGQEVILRCVPISNHLYFYWYRQILGQKVEFLVSFYNNEISEKSEIFDDQFSVERPDGSNFTLKIRSTKLEDSAMYFCASHNREDEKLFFGSGTQLSVL.

This clonotype was seen many times. The chain carries TRBV18 and TRBJ1-5; no definite D call. The V gene's germline CDR1 is KGHSH and CDR2 LQKENI. Between the trimmed V and J ends, which lost 3 bases and 3 bases, there was a span of 12 bases. This CDR3 is built from 15 residues. The CDR3 nucleotides read TGTGCCAGCTCACCTGACGGCAAAGTCAATCAGCCCCAGCATTTT. Protein sequence: CASSPDGKVNQPQHF. The entire variable domain, with the rest obtained from reference TRBV18 and TRBJ1-5, is as follows: NAGVMQNPRHLVRRRGQEARLRCSPMKGHSHVYWYRQLPEEGLKFMVYLQKENIIDESGMPKERFSAEFPKEGPSILRIQQVVRGDSAAYFCASSPDGKVNQPQHFGDGTRLSIL.

This clonotype was picked up many times. V gene TRBV12-3 or TRBV12-4 combines with J gene TRBJ2-7; no reliable D call. This CDR3 is 12 amino acids long. The V end was cut by 4 bases, the J end by 4 bases, with 8 bases between. The CDR3 DNA is TGTGCCAGCAGTTACGACGTGTACGAGCAGTACTTC. Encoded protein: CASSYDVYEQYF.

This clonotype was found once. The rearrangement uses TRBV30 and TRBJ2-1; 9 bases are a match to TRBD1. V trimming: 0 bases; J trimming: 6 bases; junction bases outside the gene matches: 9. Germline CDR1 is GTSNPN and CDR2 is SVGIG (reference sequence). The length of the CDR3 is 16 residues. The CDR3 coding sequence is TGTGCCTGGAGTGTATCATGGGACAGGGTACTCAATGAGCAGTTCTTC. Amino acid sequence: CAWSVSWDRVLNEQFF.

This clonotype came up many times. The rearrangement links TRBV7-2 to TRBJ2-3; unclear D gene. The ends were cut back, 5 bases at V and 5 bases at J, with 11 bases in the middle. Germline CDR1 and CDR2: SGHTA and FQGNSA. The CDR3 extends over 13 amino acids. CDR3 DNA: TGTGCCAGCAGCCCCCCCTACAGAGATACGCAGTATTTT. Residues: CASSPPYRDTQYF. The full variable domain, rest sourced from reference TRBV7-2 and TRBJ2-3, is GAGVSQSPSNKVTEKGKDVELRCDPISGHTALYWYRQSLGQGLEFLIYFQGNSAPDKSGLPSDRFSAERTGGSVSTLTIQRTQQEDSAVYLCASSPPYRDTQYFGPGTRLTVL.

The genes are TRBV2 and TRBJ2-1; tentative D call: TRBD2 (6 bases). Germline CDR1 reads SNHLY; CDR2 reads FYNNEI. The CDR3 runs to 15 residues. Deletions cut 5 bases from V and 9 bases from J, with 20 bases between. The CDR3 sequence: CASSYDVSGGSEQFF. Here the CDR3 DNA reads TGTGCCAGCAGTTACGATGTGAGCGGAGGGAGTGAGCAGTTCTTC.

This clonotype occurred many times. The chain recombines TRBV4-3 with TRBJ2-1; D possibly corresponds to TRBD1 (5 bases). This CDR3 is built from 15 residues. Germline CDR1 reads LGHNA; CDR2 reads YSLEER. The V end was cut by 0 bases, the J end by 4 bases, with 10 bases between. CDR3 sequence reads: CASSQDEQVYNEQFF. The DNA for the CDR3 is TGCGCCAGCAGCCAAGATGAACAGGTATACAATGAGCAGTTCTTC.

This clonotype was observed many times. The chain uses TRBV20-1 and TRBJ1-4, with unresolved D. Trimming stripped 6 bases from V and 5 bases from J, with 4 bases between. The germline V gene encodes CDR1 DFQATT and CDR2 SNEGSKA (reference sequence). The CDR3 length is 10 residues. As DNA, the CDR3 is TGCAGTGCGGGAAATGAAAAACTGTTTTTT. As protein: CSAGNEKLFF.

This clonotype was seen repeatedly, ten times or more. The chain combines TRBV9 with TRBJ2-3; TRBD2 matches 7 bases. J was trimmed by 9 bases and V by 0 bases; bases with no gene match: 7. The length of the CDR3 is 14 residues. Germline CDR1 and CDR2: SGDLS and YYNGEE. For the CDR3, the DNA is TGTGCCAGCAGCGTAGCGACGGGAGGAAGCACGCAGTATTTT. Translating gives CASSVATGGSTQYF. The variable domain in full, completed from reference TRBV9 and TRBJ2-3, reads DSGVTQTPKHLITATGQRVTLRCSPRSGDLSVYWYQQSLDQGLQFLIQYYNGEERAKGNILERFSAQQFPDLHSELNLSSLELGDSALYFCASSVATGGSTQYFGPGTRLTVL.

There are many counts of this clonotype. V and J are TRBV7-3 and TRBJ2-2; 8 nucleotides align to TRBD2. With V trimmed by 5 bases and J by 6 bases, 20 bases remained unmatched. CDR1 is SGHTA and CDR2 is FQGTGA in the germline V gene. There are 19 residues in the CDR3. The CDR3 sequence: CASSPRSFKREWVSGELFF. CDR3 sequence (DNA): TGTGCCAGCAGCCCCCGATCTTTTAAGCGGGAGTGGGTTTCCGGGGAGCTGTTTTTT.

The sample holds a few counts of this clonotype. The chain carries TRBV7-3 and TRBJ1-1; the D gene is possibly TRBD1 (5 bases). This CDR3 has 15 residues. Trimming took 6 bases from V and 2 from J, leaving 16 bases between them. Germline loops: CDR1 SGHTA, CDR2 FQGTGA. The CDR3, as DNA: TGTGCCAGCAGTCAAGAGGGGAGCGGCAACACTGAAGCTTTCTTT. Amino acid sequence: CASSQEGSGNTEAFF.

This clonotype was found a few times. The CDR3 loop reads CASSVLSGRSYNEQFF. Written as DNA, the CDR3 is TGTGCCAGCAGTGTTCTTAGCGGGAGGTCCTACAATGAGCAGTTCTTC. The chain joins TRBV11-2 to TRBJ2-1; 10 bases agree with TRBD2. This CDR3 spans 16 amino acids. Germline loops: CDR1 SGHAT, CDR2 FQNNGV. Trimming removed 6 bases from V and 1 base from J; junction bases left unmatched: 6.

A word on this clonotype: This could be a read error, since a much larger clone is one nucleotide away. This CDR3 fails to terminate in the conserved phenylalanine or tryptophan, so it likely reflects a read error. The chain uses TRBV20-1 and TRBJ2-7, with 8 bases lining up with TRBD1. Germline CDR1 DFQATT, CDR2 SNEGSKA (reference sequence). The CDR3 totals 15 residues. This CDR3 is CSARGDRLYSYEQYS. The CDR3 DNA is TGCAGTGCCAGAGGGGACAGGTTATACTCCTACGAGCAGTACTCC.

This clonotype occurred once. The chain combines TRBV9 with TRBJ2-2; TRBD1 or TRBD2 may be the D gene (6 bases each). The CDR3 consists of 17 residues. From germline, CDR1 is SGDLS and CDR2 YYNGEE. The V and J ends lost 2 bases and 3 bases respectively, with 17 bases between them. Written as DNA, the CDR3 is TGTGCCAGCAGCGTCGGGGGCGGTTATGGCTACACCGGGGAGCTGTTTTTT. It encodes CASSVGGGYGYTGELFF.

A remark on this clonotype: The CDR3 carries no conserved terminal phenylalanine or tryptophan, so it likely arises from a read error. This chain links TRBV19 with TRBJ2-5; D is tentatively TRBD1 or TRBD2 (5 bases each). This CDR3 region has 15 residues. The germline V gene has CDR1 LNHDA and CDR2 SQIVND (reference sequence). CDR3 region: CAGSIDRDPWETQYL. CDR3 nucleotides: TGTGCCGGTAGTATAGATCGGGACCCCTGGGAGACCCAGTACCTC.

This clonotype showed up many times. The chain is built from TRBV10-2 and TRBJ1-2; 7 bases are a match to TRBD1. CDR3 length: 14 residues. J was trimmed by 8 bases and V by 7 bases; bases with no gene match: 13. Germline V gene lookup returns CDR1 WSHSY and CDR2 SAAADI. The CDR3 loop is CASKTLDRAGGYTF. CDR3 coding DNA: TGCGCCAGCAAAACTCTAGACAGGGCAGGAGGCTACACCTTC.

As concerns this clonotype: A much larger clone differs by one base, so this may be a read error. This chain joins TRBV5-1 and TRBJ2-1, with 10 nucleotides matching TRBD2. Losses at the gene ends were 4 bases for V and 9 bases for J; bases not matched to a gene: 13. The V gene's germline CDR1 is SGHRS and CDR2 YFSETQ. This CDR3 contains 16 residues. CDR3 protein: CASSQTSSGSGSEQFF. The DNA for the CDR3 is TGCGCCAGCAGCCAAACCTCTAGCGGGAGCGGCAGTGAGCAGTTCTTC. Looking up the rest from reference TRBV5-1 and TRBJ2-1 gives the full variable domain: KAGVTQTPRYLIKTRGQQVTLSCSPISGHRSVSWYQQTPGQGLQFLFEYFSETQRNKGNFPGRFSGRQFSNSRSEMNVSTLELGDSALYLCASSQTSSGSGSEQFFGPGTRLTVL.

This clonotype appeared many times. J is TRBJ2-1 and V is TRBV20-1; 11 nucleotides line up with TRBD2. Looked up from germline, CDR1 is DFQATT and CDR2 is SNEGSKA (reference sequence). This CDR3 is 15 amino acids long. The V segment lost 3 bases and the J segment 9 bases; nucleotides outside the gene matches: 10. The DNA of the CDR3 is TGCAGTGCTAGTCCCTTTAGCGGGAGGGCCACTGAGCAGTTCTTC. This gives the protein CSASPFSGRATEQFF.

For this clonotype: This may arise from a read error, as a much more abundant clone is one base away. V is TRBV13 and J is TRBJ1-3; no firm D call. CDR3 length: 12 amino acids. Germline-derived CDR1 and CDR2 are PRHDT and FYEKMQ (reference sequence). The chain's CDR3 is CASSFSGSTIYF. The CDR3 DNA reads TGTGCCAGCAGCTTCTCTGGAAGCACCATATATTTT.

This clonotype appeared many times. This chain joins TRBV5-8 and TRBJ1-5; D not resolved. V gave up 0 bases and J gave up 1 base, with 8 bases separating them. This CDR3 contains 15 residues. Germline V gives CDR1 SGHTS, CDR2 YDEGEE. The CDR3 sequence is CASSLGSSSNQPQHF. CDR3 DNA sequence: TGTGCCAGCAGCTTGGGGTCTAGCAGCAATCAGCCCCAGCATTTT. Complete variable domain (other parts from reference TRBV5-8 and TRBJ1-5): EAGVTQSPTHLIKTRGQQATLRCSPISGHTSVYWYQQALGLGLQFLLWYDEGEERNRGNFPPRFSGRQFPNYSSELNVNALELEDSALYLCASSLGSSSNQPQHFGDGTRLSIL.